This TCR beta chain was captured in a study of blood T cell repertoires in COVID-19. The assay was immunoSEQ multiplex PCR, and TCRdb's table has in-frame clones only and misses some. Here the sample spans over 75,000 clones, roughly 79% being singletons. The sequenced material came from peripheral blood. The sequence derives from a man aged 65 to 79 with acute or convalescent COVID-19.

CDR3 region: CASSLGWASGTYEQYF. The CDR3 DNA sequence: TGTGCCAGCAGCTTGGGTTGGGCGTCCGGTACCTACGAGCAGTACTTC. The chain employs TRBV5-4 and TRBJ2-7; D call uncertain. CDR3 length: 16 amino acids. V was cut by 0 bases and J by 2 bases, with 15 bases left in between. The V gene's germline CDR1 is SGHNT and CDR2 YYREEE (reference sequence).